Listed below are T cell receptor beta chains from one sample, sequenced in a study of T cells in Graves' hyperthyroidism and ophthalmopathy. TCRdb re-analysed the multiplex PCR reads in MiXCR, keeping a single row per CDR3 protein. The data show 300,000 to 400,000 distinct CDR3 sequences, approximately 15% seen once. Sequenced: blood. The receptors stem from a woman in her thirties with Graves' hyperthyroidism. Each CDR3 is given with its conserved first and last residue. The D gene is left open where the match is weak. Clone size is shown for a subset of rows, as once, few, many or a class of expanded clone.

j_gene,abundance,d_gene,v_gene,CDR3aa,CDR3nt
TRBJ1-6,many,.,TRBV7-9,CASSSTEGWDSPLHF,TGTGCCAGCAGCTCCACGGAGGGGTGGGATTCACCCCTCCACTTT
TRBJ1-3,.,TRBD1,TRBV30,CAWSPTGNYGNTIYF,TGTGCCTGGAGCCCGACAGGGAATTACGGAAACACCATATATTTT
TRBJ2-5,few,TRBD2,TRBV19,CASSAGLAAYQYF,TGTGCCAGTAGTGCCGGACTAGCGGCTTACCAGTACTTC
TRBJ1-1,many,.,TRBV20-1,CSAGADGKVHTEAFF,TGCAGTGCTGGAGCAGATGGGAAGGTCCACACTGAAGCTTTCTTT
TRBJ1-1,.,.,TRBV10-2,CASISVIEAFF,TGCGCCAGCATATCGGTCATTGAAGCTTTCTTT
TRBJ2-7,many,.,TRBV20-1,CSAPKTSGSSEQYF,TGCAGTGCCCCAAAAACCTCAGGGTCCAGCGAGCAGTACTTC
TRBJ2-7,many,TRBD1,TRBV30,CACPRQGSSYEQYF,TGTGCCTGCCCTCGACAGGGGTCCTCCTACGAGCAGTACTTC
TRBJ2-7,few,.,TRBV12-3/TRBV12-4,CASSPQTGPLMKQYF,TGTGCCAGCAGTCCACAGACGGGACCCTTGATGAAGCAGTACTTC
TRBJ1-2,many,TRBD1,TRBV28,CASSFPGGYGYTF,TGTGCCAGCAGTTTCCCAGGGGGGTATGGCTACACCTTC
TRBJ2-5,many,.,TRBV2,CASKLTTAETQYF,TGTGCCAGCAAGTTGACTACCGCCGAGACCCAGTACTTC
TRBJ2-1,few,.,TRBV6-1,CASSEDINSYNEQFF,TGTGCCAGCAGTGAGGATATTAACTCCTACAATGAGCAGTTCTTC
TRBJ2-1,many,TRBD2,TRBV20-1,CSDKRGNNEQFF,TGCAGTGATAAGCGGGGGAACAATGAGCAGTTCTTC
TRBJ1-3,few,.,TRBV7-9,CASSSFLGSGNTIYF,TGTGCCAGCAGCTCCTTCTTGGGGTCTGGAAACACCATATATTTT
TRBJ2-1,.,.,TRBV7-9,CASTDLETYSYNEQFF,TGTGCCAGCACGGATCTAGAAACTTACTCCTACAATGAGCAGTTCTTC